This passage covers 28 T cell receptor beta chains from one sample sequenced in a study of T cell repertoires in cytomegalovirus infection (dated 2019 in TCRdb). TCRdb lists the instrument as Illumina HiSeq 1500. TCRdb reprocessed the public reads (quality trimming at Q25 with fastp, clone calling with MiXCR) and kept in-frame beta chains. Under each unique CDR3 protein, matching rows form one entry showing the most common genes and DNA. This sample is represented by just under 300,000 distinct CDR3 sequences; approximately 8.9% of them were singletons. The ten largest clonotypes hold approximately 2.4% of the sample. Input material: PBMCs. The receptor source for this set is a human donor in good health (CMV status not recorded). Some clones in this sample may be carry-over from other donors' samples.

The sample holds many counts of this clonotype. The V gene is TRBV10-2, the J gene TRBJ1-5; D is undetermined. CDR1 WSHSY and CDR2 SAAADI come from the germline V gene. CDR3 length: 18 residues. Trimming shortened V by 0 bases and J by 0 bases, and 15 bases separated the two germline ends. CDR3 DNA sequence: TGCGCCAGCAGTGAGTCGCTAGGTGAAAGATATAGCAATCAGCCCCAGCATTTT. Its translation: CASSESLGERYSNQPQHF.

This clonotype was counted ten times or more. This chain links TRBV7-6 with TRBJ2-2; a weak D match, TRBD1 (5 bases). V was cut by 1 base and J by 2 bases, with 8 bases left in between. Per germline, CDR1 SGHVS and CDR2 FNYEAQ. The CDR3 runs 15 residues. The CDR3 bases are TGTGCCAGCAGCTTAGAGACAGTTAACACCGGGGAGCTGTTTTTT. Translation: CASSLETVNTGELFF.

This clonotype was detected once. The chain combines TRBV29-1 with TRBJ2-5, with D perhaps matching TRBD1 (6 bases). CDR1 and CDR2 from the germline V gene are SQVTM and ANQGSEA. Trimming stripped 5 bases from V and 1 base from J, with 8 bases between. The CDR3 has 12 residues. The CDR3 bases are TGCAGCGTTAGGGACATCCAAGAGACCCAGTACTTC. It yields the protein CSVRDIQETQYF.

This clonotype has at least ten counts. The rearrangement links TRBV5-5 to TRBJ2-1, with TRBD2 identical over 7 bases. The length of the CDR3 is 15 residues. The ends lost 4 bases at V and 0 bases at J; junction bases unmatched: 4. Looked up from germline, CDR1 is SGHKS and CDR2 is YYEKEE (reference sequence). CDR3 coding DNA: TGTGCCAGCAGCGTCCCTAGCGGCTCCTACAATGAGCAGTTCTTC. Its translation: CASSVPSGSYNEQFF.

This clonotype came up many times. The chain joins TRBV7-9 to TRBJ1-1; maybe TRBD1 (5 bases). Germline CDR1 is SEHNR and CDR2 is FQNEAQ (reference sequence). Deletions cut 1 base from V and 3 bases from J, with 6 bases between. The CDR3 length is 13 residues. Here the CDR3 DNA reads TGTGCCAGCAGCTTAGAAGGGGACACTGAAGCTTTCTTT. Amino acid sequence: CASSLEGDTEAFF. Combining the CDR3 with reference TRBV7-9 and TRBJ1-1 gives the whole variable domain DTGVSQNPRHKITKRGQNVTFRCDPISEHNRLYWYRQTLGQGPEFLTYFQNEAQLEKSRLLSDRFSAERPKGSFSTLEIQRTEQGDSAMYLCASSLEGDTEAFFGQGTRLTVV.

There are many counts of this clonotype. The rearrangement joins TRBV6-2 or TRBV6-3 to TRBJ2-3; perhaps TRBD2 as D (6 bases). V lost 7 bases and J 3 bases, leaving 14 bases between the germline ends. The germline V gene encodes CDR1 MNHEY and CDR2 SVGEGT. The CDR3 is 14 residues long. As DNA, the CDR3 is TGTGCCAGCACCCGTGGGGGGTTGACAGATACGCAGTATTTT. Translation gives CASTRGGLTDTQYF.

This clonotype was recorded many times. The chain has TRBV7-2 and TRBJ2-7; TRBD2 aligns across 10 bases. The CDR3 consists of 15 residues. J gave up 6 bases and V 0 bases, and 5 bases lay outside the gene matches. Germline-derived CDR1 and CDR2 are SGHTA and FQGNSA. The CDR3 nucleotides are TGTGCCAGCAGCTTAGCCAGCGGGGGGGCCGGCGAGCAGTACTTC. Protein: CASSLASGGAGEQYF.

This clonotype has at least ten counts. The V gene is TRBV7-9, the J gene TRBJ1-2, with 12 nucleotides matching TRBD1. Per germline, CDR1 SEHNR and CDR2 FQNEAQ (reference sequence). The CDR3 length is 13 residues. V lost 6 bases and J lost 6; bases outside the gene matches: 2. CDR3 sequence (DNA): TGTGCCAGCAGTGGGACAGGGGGCCATGGCTACACCTTC. Translation: CASSGTGGHGYTF.

The sample holds many counts of this clonotype. The chain couples TRBV11-2 to TRBJ1-1, with a possible D match to TRBD1 (5 bases). Germline loops: CDR1 SGHAT, CDR2 FQNNGV. The germline V and J ends were trimmed by 2 bases and 0 bases, with 13 bases remaining between them. This CDR3 spans 16 amino acids. CDR3 nucleotides: TGTGCCAGCAGCTTATGGGGCCGAACCTTGAACACTGAAGCTTTCTTT. Amino acid sequence: CASSLWGRTLNTEAFF.

This clonotype was counted a few times. The chain carries TRBV3-1 and TRBJ2-7; D is undetermined. The V end lost 0 bases, the J end lost 5 bases, and 5 bases lay between the germline ends. Germline loops: CDR1 LGHDT, CDR2 YNNKEL (reference sequence). This CDR3 has 12 amino acids. This CDR3 is CASSQDRHEQYF. The CDR3 DNA reads TGTGCCAGCAGCCAAGATAGGCACGAGCAGTACTTC.

This chain connects TRBV19 to TRBJ1-1; no firm D call. V lost 3 bases to trimming and J lost 2 bases, with 10 bases between them. CDR3 length: 14 residues. The germline CDR1 and CDR2 sequences are LNHDA and SQIVND (reference sequence). For the CDR3, the DNA is TGTGCCAGTAGTATCCTTTCGGATAACACTGAAGCTTTCTTT. Translating it yields CASSILSDNTEAFF.

This clonotype was observed many times. The J gene is TRBJ2-3, the V gene TRBV7-6; the match to TRBD2 covers 8 bases. Germline values: CDR1 SGHVS, CDR2 FNYEAQ. Losses at the gene ends were 1 base for V and 0 bases for J; bases not matched to a gene: 9. This CDR3 comprises 18 residues. CDR3 amino acids: CASSLGGGSPYSTDTQYF. In DNA form, the CDR3 reads TGTGCCAGCAGCTTAGGCGGGGGGTCTCCCTACAGCACAGATACGCAGTATTTT.

This clonotype was detected a few times. The chain recombines TRBV6-2 or TRBV6-3 with TRBJ2-1; D is unresolved. CDR3 length: 12 amino acids. V was trimmed by 6 bases and J by 7 bases, leaving 10 bases between them. Germline CDR1 and CDR2: MNHEY and SVGEGT. The CDR3: CASSYPENEQFF. DNA for the CDR3: TGTGCCAGCAGCTATCCGGAAAATGAGCAGTTCTTC.

This clonotype was counted between two and nine times. The CDR3, as DNA: TGTGCCAGCAGCTCCGTACAGGGGCCGGGCGAGCAGTACTTC. Encoded protein: CASSSVQGPGEQYF. The rearrangement links TRBV14 to TRBJ2-7; TRBD1 agrees at 7 bases. Germline CDR1 SGHDN, CDR2 FVKESK. The CDR3 is 14 amino acids. The V and J ends lost 5 bases and 6 bases, in that order; junction bases with no gene match: 10.

This clonotype appeared a few times. This chain uses TRBV20-1 with TRBJ2-3, with TRBD2 matching 8 bases. The V segment lost 2 bases and the J segment 0 bases; nucleotides outside the gene matches: 7. This CDR3 has 16 amino acids. Germline V CDR1 and CDR2: DFQATT, SNEGSKA (reference sequence). CDR3 in DNA: TGCAGTGCTAGACACGGACTAGCCGCTAGCACAGATACGCAGTATTTT. It translates to CSARHGLAASTDTQYF.

This clonotype was picked up many times. This rearrangement joins TRBV7-2 to TRBJ1-5, with 7 bases aligning to TRBD1. The CDR3 consists of 15 residues. Germline V gene lookup returns CDR1 SGHTA and CDR2 FQGNSA. The V and J ends lost 1 base and 4 bases, in that order; junction bases with no gene match: 4. The CDR3 loop reads CASSLDQGGNQPQHF. CDR3 DNA: TGTGCCAGCAGCTTAGATCAGGGGGGAAATCAGCCCCAGCATTTT.

This clonotype was counted only a few times. This rearrangement joins TRBV18 to TRBJ2-7, with TRBD1 matching over 7 bases. Per germline, CDR1 KGHSH and CDR2 LQKENI. V dropped 0 bases and J dropped 5; count of bases not matched to a gene: 7. The CDR3 is 15 amino acids. This CDR3 is CASSPPTQQGHEQYF. Written as DNA, the CDR3 is TGTGCCAGCTCACCACCGACCCAACAGGGGCACGAGCAGTACTTC. Filled out from reference TRBV18 and TRBJ2-7, the complete variable domain reads NAGVMQNPRHLVRRRGQEARLRCSPMKGHSHVYWYRQLPEEGLKFMVYLQKENIIDESGMPKERFSAEFPKEGPSILRIQQVVRGDSAAYFCASSPPTQQGHEQYFGPGTRLTVT.

V usage is TRBV27 and J usage is TRBJ2-1; D unresolved. This CDR3 is 15 amino acids long. Trimming removed 0 bases at V and 4 bases at J, with 10 bases between. The germline V gene encodes CDR1 MNHEY and CDR2 SMNVEV (reference sequence). The DNA for the CDR3 is TGTGCCAGCAGTTTATCAGCAGAGGAATACAATGAGCAGTTCTTC. Residues: CASSLSAEEYNEQFF.

Many counts were recorded for this clonotype. The chain carries TRBV7-2 and TRBJ2-3; TRBD2 might be the D (6 bases). The V gene's germline CDR1 is SGHTA and CDR2 FQGNSA. The V end lost 1 base, the J end lost 6 bases, and 8 bases lay between the germline ends. The CDR3 is 13 amino acids. In DNA, the CDR3 is TGTGCCAGCAGCTTAGGCCGGGGGGATACGCAGTATTTT. Translated, it gives CASSLGRGDTQYF.

This clonotype was counted many times. The chain combines TRBV20-1 with TRBJ2-2, with 12 bases lining up with TRBD2. J gave up 5 bases and V 6 bases, and 4 bases lay outside the gene matches. Germline loops: CDR1 DFQATT, CDR2 SNEGSKA (reference sequence). This CDR3 is 14 amino acids long. The CDR3 sequence is CSAALAGGTGELFF. The CDR3 nucleotides are TGCAGTGCAGCACTAGCGGGGGGAACCGGGGAGCTGTTTTTT.

This sequence joins TRBV6-5 and TRBJ2-7; 7 bases map to TRBD1. The trim removed 5 bases at V and 3 bases at J, leaving 10 bases unmatched. Germline CDR1 reads MNHEY; CDR2 reads SVGAGI. CDR3 length: 15 amino acids. This CDR3 reads CASSTSTGSVYEQYF. The DNA for the CDR3 is TGTGCCAGCAGTACCTCGACAGGGTCTGTCTACGAGCAGTACTTC.

The genes are TRBV12-5 and TRBJ1-1; 7 bases map to TRBD1. After removal of 4 bases from V and 5 bases from J, the junction contained 10 bases not matched to a gene. Germline V gives CDR1 LGHNT, CDR2 FRNRAP. The CDR3 has 15 residues. CDR3 region: CASGWTQGGRTEAFF. In nucleotides, the CDR3 is TGTGCTAGTGGTTGGACTCAGGGGGGTCGGACTGAAGCTTTCTTT. The entire variable domain, with the rest obtained from reference TRBV12-5 and TRBJ1-1, is as follows: DARVTQTPRHKVTEMGQEVTMRCQPILGHNTVFWYRQTMMQGLELLAYFRNRAPLDDSGMPKDRFSAEMPDATLATLKIQPSEPRDSAVYFCASGWTQGGRTEAFFGQGTRLTVV.

This clonotype was seen many times. The V and J genes are TRBV7-9 and TRBJ2-3; D is uncertain. This CDR3 spans 13 amino acids. Per germline, CDR1 SEHNR and CDR2 FQNEAQ (reference sequence). Deletions cut 2 bases from V and 5 bases from J, with 8 bases between. The CDR3 protein is CASSLRFGDTQYF. In DNA, the CDR3 is TGTGCCAGCAGCTTACGGTTTGGAGATACGCAGTATTTT.

This clonotype was found many times. J is TRBJ1-1 and V is TRBV28, with D possibly matching TRBD1 (5 bases). Germline CDR1 is MDHEN and CDR2 is SYDVKM. There are 15 residues in the CDR3. V shed 5 bases and J shed 0 bases, with 13 bases lying between them. DNA of the CDR3: TGTGCCAGCAGTGCCTCCGGGACTGTGAACACTGAAGCTTTCTTT. It encodes CASSASGTVNTEAFF.

This clonotype was detected ten times or more. This chain joins TRBV29-1 and TRBJ2-5, with 7 bases fitting TRBD2. Germline trimming cut 6 bases from V and 4 bases from J; bases unmatched to any gene: 5. The CDR3 totals 12 residues. Germline V gene lookup returns CDR1 SQVTM and CDR2 ANQGSEA. The CDR3 DNA follows: TGCAGCGTCGGGCCTAGCGGAGAGACCCAGTACTTC. Amino acid sequence: CSVGPSGETQYF.

This clonotype has ten or more counts. This chain uses TRBV7-9 with TRBJ1-5; D call uncertain. Germline CDR1 and CDR2: SEHNR and FQNEAQ (reference sequence). The CDR3 consists of 13 residues. The ends were cut back, 1 base at V and 7 bases at J, with 8 bases in the middle. CDR3: CASSLEGYQPQHF. Written as DNA, the CDR3 is TGTGCCAGCAGCTTAGAGGGCTACCAGCCCCAGCATTTT.

This clonotype was seen repeatedly, ten times or more. The chain couples TRBV6-5 to TRBJ1-3, with D possibly being TRBD1 (5 bases). Germline V CDR1 and CDR2: MNHEY, SVGAGI. Trimming shortened V by 6 bases and J by 4 bases, and 13 bases separated the two germline ends. CDR3 length equals 14 residues. The CDR3 region is CASSMPGGGNTIYF. As DNA, the CDR3 is TGTGCCAGCAGCATGCCGGGGGGAGGAAACACCATATATTTT.

This clonotype was observed at least ten times. V gene TRBV12-3 or TRBV12-4 combines with J gene TRBJ1-2; D might be TRBD1 (5 bases). The CDR3 is 14 amino acids. V lost 2 bases, J lost 6 bases, and 13 bases lay in between. This CDR3 is CASSLTPRAHGYTF. CDR3 nucleotides: TGTGCCAGCAGTTTAACCCCCAGGGCGCATGGCTACACCTTC.